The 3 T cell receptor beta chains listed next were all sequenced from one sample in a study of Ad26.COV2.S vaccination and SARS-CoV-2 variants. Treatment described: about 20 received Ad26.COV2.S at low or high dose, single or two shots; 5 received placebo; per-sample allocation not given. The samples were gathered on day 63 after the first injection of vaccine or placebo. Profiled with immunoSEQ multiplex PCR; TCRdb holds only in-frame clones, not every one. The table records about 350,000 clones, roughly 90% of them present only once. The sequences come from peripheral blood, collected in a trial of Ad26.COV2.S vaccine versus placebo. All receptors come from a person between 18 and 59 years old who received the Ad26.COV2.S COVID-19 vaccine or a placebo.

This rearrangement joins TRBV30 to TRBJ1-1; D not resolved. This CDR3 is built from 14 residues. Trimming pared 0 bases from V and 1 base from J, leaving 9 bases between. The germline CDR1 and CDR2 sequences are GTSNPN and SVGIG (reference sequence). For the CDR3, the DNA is TGTGCCTGGAGTGTACGGGTAGGGAACACTGAAGCTTTCTTT. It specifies CAWSVRVGNTEAFF.

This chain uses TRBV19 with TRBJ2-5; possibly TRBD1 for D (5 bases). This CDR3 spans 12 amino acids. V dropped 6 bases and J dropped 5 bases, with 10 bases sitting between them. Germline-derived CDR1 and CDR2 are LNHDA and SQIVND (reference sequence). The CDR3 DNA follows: TGTGCCAGTAGCCCAGGGTTGGAGACCCAGTACTTC. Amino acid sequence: CASSPGLETQYF.

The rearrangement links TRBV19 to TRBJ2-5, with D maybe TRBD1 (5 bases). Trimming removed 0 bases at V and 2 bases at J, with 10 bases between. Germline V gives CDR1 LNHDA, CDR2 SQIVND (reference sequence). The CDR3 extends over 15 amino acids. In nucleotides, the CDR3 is TGTGCCAGTAGTATAGATCACGACAGACAAGAGACCCAGTACTTC. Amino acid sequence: CASSIDHDRQETQYF.